A single sample is the source of the 32 T cell receptor beta chains below, sequenced in a study of liver allograft versus peripheral blood T cells. Study information: Comparisons were made between T cell receptor repertoires found in transplanted livers and those circulating in recipients' peripheral blood.

TCRdb re-called the reads with MiXCR, one entry per CDR3 protein. Found here are more than 8,500 distinct CDR3 sequences, 26% of them singletons; the top ten hold almost 8.5%. These receptors all come from a human patient who had a liver transplant. Certain T cells may be donor cells from the graft.

This clonotype was found a few times. The genes are TRBV28 and TRBJ2-4; D unclear. This CDR3 region has 13 residues. Trimming pared 5 bases from V and 6 bases from J, leaving 11 bases between. Germline values: CDR1 MDHEN, CDR2 SYDVKM. The CDR3 DNA reads as TGTGCCAGCAGTCCCCCTCCAGGAAACATTCAGTACTTC. This translates into CASSPPPGNIQYF.

The chain joins TRBV10-3 to TRBJ1-2; 7 bases line up with TRBD1. With 3 bases clipped from V and 5 bases from J, the junction kept 12 bases outside the gene matches. The CDR3 is made up of 16 amino acids. The germline CDR1 and CDR2 sequences are ENHRY and SYGVKD. CDR3 residues: CAISESRGTIGYGYTF. The CDR3, as DNA: TGTGCCATCAGTGAATCCAGGGGGACGATCGGTTATGGCTACACCTTC.

This clonotype was recorded at least ten times. The chain employs TRBV7-9 and TRBJ1-1; TRBD1 matches 8 bases. The CDR3 consists of 14 residues. Trimming took 4 bases from V and 4 from J; bases not matched to a gene: 5. Per the germline V gene, CDR1 is SEHNR and CDR2 is FQNEAQ (reference sequence). The CDR3 DNA sequence: TGTGCCAGCAGCTCACAGGGGGGAGGCACTGAAGCTTTCTTT. Protein product: CASSSQGGGTEAFF. The complete variable domain, with remaining parts taken from reference TRBV7-9 and TRBJ1-1, reads DTGVSQNPRHKITKRGQNVTFRCDPISEHNRLYWYRQTLGQGPEFLTYFQNEAQLEKSRLLSDRFSAERPKGSFSTLEIQRTEQGDSAMYLCASSSQGGGTEAFFGQGTRLTVV.

This clonotype qualifies as medium-sized. This chain links TRBV6-6 with TRBJ2-2; D possibly corresponds to TRBD2 (5 bases). Trimming took off 6 bases at V and 9 bases at J, with 20 bases between the two ends. The germline gives CDR1 MNHNY, CDR2 SVGAGI (reference sequence). The CDR3 has 15 amino acids. CDR3 region: CASSPNRDTRRELFF. The CDR3 DNA reads as TGTGCCAGCAGCCCCAACCGGGATACCCGGCGGGAGCTGTTTTTT.

The rearrangement links TRBV10-2 to TRBJ2-2; possible D gene TRBD2, 6 bases. Germline V CDR1 and CDR2: WSHSY, SAAADI. This CDR3 is built from 13 residues. The ends were cut back, 7 bases at V and 1 base at J, with 7 bases in the middle. CDR3 in amino acids: CASKAGNTGELFF. Written as DNA, the CDR3 is TGCGCCAGCAAAGCGGGGAACACCGGGGAGCTGTTTTTT.

This clonotype has only a few counts. The chain uses TRBV12-3 or TRBV12-4 and TRBJ2-3; D is undetermined. V was trimmed by 6 bases and J by 6 bases, leaving 10 bases between them. This CDR3 comprises 12 residues. CDR3 protein: CASSSKWDTQYF. The CDR3 coding sequence is TGTGCCAGCAGCTCAAAATGGGATACGCAGTATTTT.

In this sample, this clonotype is medium-sized. V and J are TRBV27 and TRBJ1-3; D not resolved. CDR3 length equals 11 residues. Trimming took 6 bases from V and 4 from J, leaving 4 bases between them. CDR1 and CDR2 from the germline V gene are MNHEY and SMNVEV (reference sequence). CDR3 residues: CASRVGNTIYF. The DNA of the CDR3 is TGTGCCAGCAGGGTAGGAAACACCATATATTTT.

V and J are TRBV18 and TRBJ2-3; possibly TRBD2 for D (5 bases). V dropped 2 bases and J dropped 1 base, with 10 bases sitting between them. The CDR3 contains 15 residues. Germline V gene data show CDR1 as KGHSH and CDR2 as LQKENI. The CDR3 loop is CASSPTGSGTDTQYF. CDR3 coding DNA: TGTGCCAGCTCACCAACGGGGTCGGGCACAGATACGCAGTATTTT.

This clonotype came up a few times. The chain combines TRBV19 with TRBJ1-1; unclear D gene. CDR3 length: 11 residues. V lost 7 bases, J lost 3 bases, and 6 bases lay in between. CDR1 is LNHDA and CDR2 is SQIVND in the germline V gene (reference sequence). CDR3 DNA sequence: TGTGCCAGTACCAGTTACACTGAAGCTTTCTTT. The encoded protein is CASTSYTEAFF.

This clonotype is classed as medium-sized (0.01 to 0.1%). The chain links TRBV20-1 to TRBJ2-1, with D tentatively TRBD2 (6 bases). This CDR3 comprises 15 residues. V lost 1 base, J lost 4 bases, and 14 bases lay in between. CDR1 DFQATT and CDR2 SNEGSKA come from the germline V gene (reference sequence). CDR3 region: CSARGWQGLYNEQFF. In DNA form, the CDR3 reads TGCAGTGCTAGAGGATGGCAGGGACTTTACAATGAGCAGTTCTTC.

By sample fraction, this clonotype is medium-sized. The chain recombines TRBV20-1 with TRBJ1-2; 7 bases fit TRBD1. Germline values: CDR1 DFQATT, CDR2 SNEGSKA (reference sequence). V gave up 3 bases and J gave up 6 bases; unmatched junction bases: 10. The CDR3 loop spans 14 amino acids. CDR3 nucleotide sequence: TGCAGTGCTAGCCCGGGACAGTTGGGGGATGGCTACACCTTC. Translating it yields CSASPGQLGDGYTF.

This clonotype was found a few times. CDR3 sequence: CSANGGADLSSNQPQHF. As DNA, the CDR3 is TGCAGTGCTAATGGGGGGGCCGATCTCTCTAGCAATCAGCCCCAGCATTTT. This chain joins TRBV20-1 and TRBJ1-5, with TRBD1 as a possible D gene (6 bases). The germline CDR1 and CDR2 sequences are DFQATT and SNEGSKA (reference sequence). Trimming cost V 4 bases and J 0 bases, with 19 bases left between them. The CDR3 runs 17 residues.

The J gene is TRBJ2-3, the V gene TRBV20-1; D remains unclear. V shed 6 bases and J shed 0 bases, with 16 bases lying between them. CDR1 and CDR2 from the germline V gene are DFQATT and SNEGSKA (reference sequence). The CDR3 loop spans 15 amino acids. In nucleotides, the CDR3 is TGCAGTGCAGTTGACTTCAGAAAAAGCACAGATACGCAGTATTTT. Protein sequence: CSAVDFRKSTDTQYF.

This clonotype is deemed medium-sized. The chain couples TRBV20-1 to TRBJ2-1; 10 bases line up with TRBD2. After removal of 6 bases from V and 6 bases from J, the junction contained 14 bases not matched to a gene. Germline V lookup: CDR1 DFQATT, CDR2 SNEGSKA (reference sequence). This CDR3 region has 16 residues. CDR3 in DNA: TGCAGTGCGGAAACTCCGGTAGCGGGAGGTGGCAATGAGCAGTTCTTC. Its translation: CSAETPVAGGGNEQFF.

This clonotype has more than one count but fewer than ten. V is TRBV9 and J is TRBJ2-1; D not certain. Germline CDR1 SGDLS, CDR2 YYNGEE. V was clipped by 3 bases and J by 0 bases, with 7 bases between them. The CDR3 runs to 14 residues. The chain's CDR3 is CASSASVSYNEQFF. The CDR3 coding sequence is TGTGCCAGCAGCGCCTCGGTCTCCTACAATGAGCAGTTCTTC. The entire variable domain, with the rest obtained from reference TRBV9 and TRBJ2-1, is as follows: DSGVTQTPKHLITATGQRVTLRCSPRSGDLSVYWYQQSLDQGLQFLIQYYNGEERAKGNILERFSAQQFPDLHSELNLSSLELGDSALYFCASSASVSYNEQFFGPGTRLTVL.

The sample holds a few counts of this clonotype. The chain has TRBV20-1 and TRBJ1-1; D is unclear. Per germline, CDR1 DFQATT and CDR2 SNEGSKA (reference sequence). Trimming removed 1 base from V and 4 bases from J, with 10 bases in between. The CDR3 sequence is 13 residues long. The chain's CDR3 is CSARGGFGTEAFF. In DNA, the CDR3 is TGCAGTGCTAGAGGGGGTTTTGGCACTGAAGCTTTCTTT.

This clonotype was detected many times. V and J are TRBV28 and TRBJ1-4, with 8 bases matching TRBD1. Germline-derived CDR1 and CDR2 are MDHEN and SYDVKM. The CDR3 consists of 20 residues. V was clipped by 6 bases and J by 0 bases; unmatched bases: 18. The CDR3 nucleotides read TGTGCCAGCAGCCCGAGGACAGGGCGATATCGTATGGCAACTAATGAAAAACTGTTTTTT. This codes for CASSPRTGRYRMATNEKLFF.

The chain employs TRBV7-2 and TRBJ1-2; D perhaps matches TRBD1 (5 bases). The CDR3 runs to 13 residues. V gave up 3 bases and J gave up 3 bases, with 8 bases separating them. CDR1 and CDR2 from the germline V gene are SGHTA and FQGNSA. CDR3 coding DNA: TGTGCCAGCAGCTTGACAGTAGACTATGGCTACACCTTC. Translation: CASSLTVDYGYTF.

This clonotype was detected a few times. J is TRBJ2-7 and V is TRBV11-3, with 7 positions matching TRBD1. The CDR3 has 15 amino acids. The junction had 7 bases not matched to a gene; V was cut back by 2 bases and J by 3 bases. Germline V gene lookup returns CDR1 SGHNT and CDR2 YENEEA. CDR3 amino acids: CASSLYSTGSYEQYF. The CDR3 bases are TGTGCCAGCAGCTTATATTCGACAGGGAGCTACGAGCAGTACTTC.

CDR3 protein: CSATSNLLREGPGSYEQYF. CDR3 bases: TGCAGTGCTACGAGTAACCTCTTACGGGAGGGCCCAGGCTCCTACGAGCAGTACTTC. The V and J genes are TRBV20-1 and TRBJ2-7, with 8 positions matching TRBD2. The CDR3 consists of 19 residues. V trimming: 4 bases; J trimming: 0 bases; junction bases outside the gene matches: 20. Germline V gene data show CDR1 as DFQATT and CDR2 as SNEGSKA (reference sequence).

This clonotype is labeled as medium-sized. This chain uses TRBV29-1 with TRBJ1-5, with D possibly being TRBD1 (5 bases). The CDR3 loop spans 13 amino acids. Germline assignment: CDR1 SQVTM and CDR2 ANQGSEA. Trimming cost V 4 bases and J 7 bases, with 14 bases left between them. The CDR3 nucleotides are TGCAGCGTTGGGCAGGGAAACGGGCAGCCCCAGCATTTT. Amino acid sequence: CSVGQGNGQPQHF. Full variable domain (outside the CDR3, taken from reference TRBV29-1 and TRBJ1-5): SAVISQKPSRDICQRGTSLTIQCQVDSQVTMMFWYRQQPGQSLTLIATANQGSEATYESGFVIDKFPISRPNLTFSTLTVSNMSPEDSSIYLCSVGQGNGQPQHFGDGTRLSIL.

By its share, this clonotype is medium-sized (0.01 to 0.1%). CDR3 sequence: CSVAGGFPQETQYF. As DNA, the CDR3 is TGCAGCGTTGCGGGGGGCTTCCCCCAAGAGACCCAGTACTTC. This chain links TRBV29-1 with TRBJ2-5, with a possible D match to TRBD2 (7 bases). Between the trimmed V and J ends, which lost 4 bases and 1 base, there was a span of 13 bases. The length of the CDR3 is 14 residues. Germline CDR1 is SQVTM and CDR2 is ANQGSEA.

The gene calls are TRBV9 and TRBJ2-5, with 9 bases identical to TRBD1. CDR1 and CDR2 from the germline V gene are SGDLS and YYNGEE. The trim removed 4 bases at V and 4 bases at J, leaving 2 bases unmatched. The length of the CDR3 is 13 residues. The chain's CDR3 is CASSTQGAETQYF. CDR3 in DNA: TGTGCCAGCAGCACACAGGGGGCAGAGACCCAGTACTTC. Combining the CDR3 with reference TRBV9 and TRBJ2-5 gives the whole variable domain DSGVTQTPKHLITATGQRVTLRCSPRSGDLSVYWYQQSLDQGLQFLIQYYNGEERAKGNILERFSAQQFPDLHSELNLSSLELGDSALYFCASSTQGAETQYFGPGTRLLVL.

This clonotype was seen ten or more times. This sequence joins TRBV5-4 and TRBJ2-3; D possibly corresponds to TRBD2 (6 bases). This CDR3 has 16 amino acids. Germline CDR1 is SGHNT and CDR2 is YYREEE (reference sequence). Trimming took 4 bases from V and 6 from J, leaving 21 bases between them. Here the CDR3 reads CASSPSGRGSRDTQYF. Written as DNA, the CDR3 is TGTGCCAGCAGCCCCTCCGGGCGGGGATCGCGGGATACGCAGTATTTT. Full variable domain (missing parts from reference TRBV5-4 and TRBJ2-3): ETGVTQSPTHLIKTRGQQVTLRCSSQSGHNTVSWYQQALGQGPQFIFQYYREEENGRGNFPPRFSGLQFPNYSSELNVNALELDDSALYLCASSPSGRGSRDTQYFGPGTRLTVL.

This clonotype was detected only once. J is TRBJ2-3 and V is TRBV9; 9 bases are shared with TRBD1. This CDR3 contains 15 residues. The ends lost 5 bases at V and 2 bases at J; junction bases unmatched: 6. CDR1 and CDR2 (germline): SGDLS, YYNGEE. In DNA form, the CDR3 reads TGTGCCAGCAGTGCCCGGGACAGGGCCACAGATACGCAGTATTTT. Amino acids: CASSARDRATDTQYF. Based on the CDR3 plus reference TRBV9 and TRBJ2-3, the full variable domain is DSGVTQTPKHLITATGQRVTLRCSPRSGDLSVYWYQQSLDQGLQFLIQYYNGEERAKGNILERFSAQQFPDLHSELNLSSLELGDSALYFCASSARDRATDTQYFGPGTRLTVL.

The V and J genes are TRBV19 and TRBJ2-1, with 7 bases fitting TRBD1. The CDR3 is made up of 14 amino acids. Unmatched junction bases numbered 5, after V lost 4 bases and J lost 5 bases. Germline-derived CDR1 and CDR2 are LNHDA and SQIVND (reference sequence). The CDR3 spells CASSTRQGDNEQFF. In DNA, the CDR3 is TGTGCCAGTAGTACCCGACAGGGCGACAATGAGCAGTTCTTC.

The table lists this clonotype with many counts. The J gene is TRBJ1-5, the V gene TRBV18, with 8 bases fitting TRBD1. This CDR3 has 14 amino acids. V was pared by 6 bases and J by 7 bases, with 8 bases of the junction left unmatched. Germline V CDR1 and CDR2: KGHSH, LQKENI. DNA for the CDR3: TGTGCCAGCTCCTCGGGACAGGAGGAGCAGCCCCAGCATTTT. It translates to CASSSGQEEQPQHF.

The J gene is TRBJ1-2, the V gene TRBV19; TRBD1 agrees at 9 bases. V was pared by 2 bases and J by 2 bases, with 3 bases of the junction left unmatched. The CDR3 has 15 amino acids. From germline, CDR1 is LNHDA and CDR2 SQIVND (reference sequence). CDR3 loop: CASSIMTGGNYGYTF. DNA for the CDR3: TGTGCCAGTAGTATAATGACAGGGGGAAACTATGGCTACACCTTC. The variable domain in full, with the rest retrieved from reference TRBV19 and TRBJ1-2, is DGGITQSPKYLFRKEGQNVTLSCEQNLNHDAMYWYRQDPGQGLRLIYYSQIVNDFQKGDIAEGYSVSREKKESFPLTVTSAQKNPTAFYLCASSIMTGGNYGYTFGSGTRLTVV.

CDR3 protein: CASSPPAPRSTDTQYF. For the CDR3, the DNA is TGTGCCAGCTCACCGCCAGCCCCTCGGAGCACAGATACGCAGTATTTT. The chain uses TRBV18 and TRBJ2-3; D unresolved. The CDR3 has 16 amino acids. V was pared by 3 bases and J by 0 bases, with 13 bases between. Germline V gene lookup returns CDR1 KGHSH and CDR2 LQKENI.

This chain joins TRBV11-2 and TRBJ1-4; D not certain. Per the germline V gene, CDR1 is SGHAT and CDR2 is FQNNGV. CDR3 length equals 16 residues. Trimming left V 3 bases short and J 0 bases short, with 11 bases between. The CDR3 DNA is TGTGCCAGCAGCTTTCAGGACGTTGCAACTAATGAAAAACTGTTTTTT. It specifies CASSFQDVATNEKLFF.

This clonotype is deemed medium-sized. The CDR3 is CATSDLSPSTYNEQFF. CDR3 DNA: TGTGCCACCAGTGATTTGTCCCCTTCTACCTACAATGAGCAGTTCTTC. The V call is TRBV24-1, the J call TRBJ2-1, with D unclear. The germline V and J ends were trimmed by 0 bases and 2 bases, with 10 bases remaining between them. The germline V gene has CDR1 KGHDR and CDR2 SFDVKD. The CDR3 length is 16 residues.

This clonotype is termed medium-sized. V gene TRBV18 combines with J gene TRBJ1-2; TRBD1 matches 7 bases. V gave up 0 bases and J gave up 4 bases; unmatched junction bases: 5. Germline lookup yields CDR1 KGHSH and CDR2 LQKENI. The CDR3 sequence is 15 residues long. CDR3 sequence (DNA): TGTGCCAGCTCACCACCGGGACAGCCGTTCTATGGCTACACCTTC. Protein: CASSPPGQPFYGYTF. The whole variable domain, remainder taken from reference TRBV18 and TRBJ1-2, is NAGVMQNPRHLVRRRGQEARLRCSPMKGHSHVYWYRQLPEEGLKFMVYLQKENIIDESGMPKERFSAEFPKEGPSILRIQQVVRGDSAAYFCASSPPGQPFYGYTFGSGTRLTVV.